What follows is one T cell receptor (beta chain) and its context. In the same sample, other DNA sequences code for this CDR3. Assay: immunoSEQ multiplex PCR; the TCRdb copy retains only in-frame clones and omits some. The sample contains millions of clones, approximately 95% of which appear only once. This entry is derived from a study of shared clonotypes between healthy human individuals. The CDR3 totals 13 residues. Looked up from germline, CDR1 is MNHEY and CDR2 is SMNVEV (reference sequence). V was clipped by 5 bases and J by 0 bases, with 8 bases between them. Only CD45RO-negative cells positively selected for CCR7 counted as naive CD8 cells, so terminally differentiated effector memory CD45RA+ cells were excluded.

This TCR was recovered from a man between 18 and 29 years old in good health. The rearrangement uses TRBV27 and TRBJ2-7; no definite D call. The sample taken for sequencing was naive CD8+ T cells sorted from blood. This chain's CDR3 is CASSLGNSYEQYF. The CDR3 nucleotides read TGTGCCAGCAGTCTAGGGAACTCCTACGAGCAGTACTTC.